A selection of T cell receptor beta chains follows, all from one sample in a study of T cells after yellow fever vaccination. TCRdb analysed the 5' RACE reads with MiXCR anew, one entry per CDR3 protein. The sample lists 620,000 or so distinct CDR3 sequences; over 9% were seen once. The sample was PBMCs, taken on the day of the yellow fever booster vaccination. These receptors were collected from a man aged 25-45 years who received the YFV17D yellow fever vaccine. CDR3s include the opening cysteine and the closing phenylalanine or tryptophan. A D gene is named only where the DNA matches it firmly. Size values are once, few and many counts, or a class for expanded clones, and some rows have none.

j_call: TRBJ2-3
v_call: TRBV5-1
clone_size: few
d_call: NA
cdr3_aa: CASSPEGALLTDTQYF
cdr3_nt: TGCGCCAGCAGCCCCGAGGGAGCGCTCCTCACAGATACGCAGTATTTT

j_call: TRBJ2-1
v_call: TRBV9
clone_size: NA
d_call: NA
cdr3_aa: CASSVRVGSYNEQFF
cdr3_nt: TGTGCCAGCAGCGTCCGTGTGGGCTCCTACAATGAGCAGTTCTTC

j_call: TRBJ2-2
v_call: TRBV30
clone_size: NA
d_call: NA
cdr3_aa: CACPSRGTPGELFF
cdr3_nt: TGTGCCTGTCCAAGTCGGGGGACACCCGGGGAGCTGTTTTTT

j_call: TRBJ2-3
v_call: TRBV19
clone_size: NA
d_call: NA
cdr3_aa: CASSNLRDTPTQYF
cdr3_nt: TGTGCCAGTAGTAACCTCAGGGACACCCCTACGCAGTATTTT

j_call: TRBJ2-5
v_call: TRBV9
clone_size: few
d_call: TRBD1
cdr3_aa: CASSEGQGAFETQYF
cdr3_nt: TGTGCCAGCAGCGAGGGACAGGGGGCCTTCGAGACCCAGTACTTC

j_call: TRBJ2-5
v_call: TRBV11-2
clone_size: few
d_call: NA
cdr3_aa: CASTSQAGQETQYF
cdr3_nt: TGTGCCAGCACCTCCCAGGCTGGGCAAGAGACCCAGTACTTC

j_call: TRBJ2-7
v_call: TRBV4-3
clone_size: NA
d_call: NA
cdr3_aa: CASSRKRTAYEQYF
cdr3_nt: TGCGCCAGCAGCCGGAAGCGGACAGCTTACGAGCAGTACTTC

j_call: TRBJ1-1
v_call: TRBV12-3/TRBV12-4
clone_size: many
d_call: NA
cdr3_aa: CASRSPRRDTEAFF
cdr3_nt: TGTGCCAGCAGATCCCCGCGCAGGGACACTGAAGCTTTCTTT

j_call: TRBJ2-1
v_call: TRBV27
clone_size: few
d_call: TRBD2
cdr3_aa: CASSFWTSGRGRGDEQFF
cdr3_nt: TGTGCCAGCAGTTTTTGGACTAGCGGGAGGGGCCGGGGAGATGAGCAGTTCTTC

j_call: TRBJ2-3
v_call: TRBV6-2/TRBV6-3
clone_size: NA
d_call: TRBD2
cdr3_aa: CASSYSRRGRAGGSADTQYF
cdr3_nt: TGTGCCAGCAGTTACTCTAGGCGCGGCAGGGCGGGAGGGTCCGCAGATACGCAGTATTTT

j_call: TRBJ2-1
v_call: TRBV18
clone_size: NA
d_call: TRBD2
cdr3_aa: CASSSAGGRNEQFF
cdr3_nt: TGTGCCAGCTCCTCAGCGGGAGGGCGCAATGAGCAGTTCTTC

j_call: TRBJ2-5
v_call: TRBV7-2
clone_size: few
d_call: TRBD1
cdr3_aa: CASSLVGRGETQYF
cdr3_nt: TGTGCCAGCAGCTTAGTAGGCAGGGGGGAGACCCAGTACTTC

j_call: TRBJ2-1
v_call: TRBV6-1
clone_size: NA
d_call: NA
cdr3_aa: CASSQPPGGDPYNEQFF
cdr3_nt: TGTGCCAGCAGTCAGCCCCCAGGGGGGGACCCCTACAATGAGCAGTTCTTC

j_call: TRBJ2-3
v_call: TRBV4-2
clone_size: NA
d_call: NA
cdr3_aa: CASSQETSTDTQYF
cdr3_nt: TGTGCCAGCAGCCAGGAGACTAGCACAGATACGCAGTATTTT

j_call: TRBJ2-1
v_call: TRBV4-3
clone_size: few
d_call: NA
cdr3_aa: CASSQDGRPGPEQFF
cdr3_nt: TGCGCCAGCAGCCAAGATGGCCGCCCCGGGCCTGAGCAGTTCTTC

j_call: TRBJ1-5
v_call: TRBV6-2/TRBV6-3
clone_size: few
d_call: NA
cdr3_aa: CASSPGTRGNQPQHF
cdr3_nt: TGTGCCAGCAGTCCAGGGACCCGTGGCAATCAGCCCCAGCATTTT

j_call: TRBJ1-1
v_call: TRBV20-1
clone_size: NA
d_call: NA
cdr3_aa: CSARDKGNTEAFF
cdr3_nt: TGCAGTGCTAGAGATAAGGGGAACACTGAAGCTTTCTTT

j_call: TRBJ2-7
v_call: TRBV24-1
clone_size: NA
d_call: NA
cdr3_aa: CATSDQGIKQYF
cdr3_nt: TGTGCCACCAGTGATCAGGGGATAAAGCAGTACTTC

j_call: TRBJ2-1
v_call: TRBV7-2
clone_size: NA
d_call: NA
cdr3_aa: CASRGVGRGNEQFF
cdr3_nt: TGTGCCAGCAGGGGGGTGGGGAGAGGCAATGAGCAGTTCTTC

j_call: TRBJ1-4
v_call: TRBV27
clone_size: NA
d_call: NA
cdr3_aa: CASSPERGEKLFF
cdr3_nt: TGTGCCAGCTCCCCTGAGCGCGGGGAAAAACTGTTTTTT

j_call: TRBJ2-7
v_call: TRBV9
clone_size: NA
d_call: TRBD2
cdr3_aa: CASSPGGEALSYEQYF
cdr3_nt: TGTGCCAGCAGCCCGGGGGGGGAGGCACTCTCCTACGAGCAGTACTTC

j_call: TRBJ2-5
v_call: TRBV5-1
clone_size: NA
d_call: TRBD2
cdr3_aa: CASSSGTTVQETQYF
cdr3_nt: TGCGCCAGCAGCTCGGGGACTACAGTCCAAGAGACCCAGTACTTC

j_call: TRBJ1-2
v_call: TRBV7-6
clone_size: NA
d_call: NA
cdr3_aa: CASSSLSGGYGYTF
cdr3_nt: TGTGCCAGCAGCTCCCTTAGTGGTGGCTATGGCTACACCTTC

j_call: TRBJ2-6
v_call: TRBV4-3
clone_size: many
d_call: NA
cdr3_aa: CASSQEWGAGANVLTF
cdr3_nt: TGCGCCAGCAGCCAAGAATGGGGAGCGGGGGCCAACGTCCTGACTTTC

j_call: TRBJ2-3
v_call: TRBV20-1
clone_size: many
d_call: TRBD2
cdr3_aa: CSAFSGPSTDTQYF
cdr3_nt: TGCAGTGCCTTTAGCGGGCCTAGCACAGATACGCAGTATTTT

j_call: TRBJ2-3
v_call: TRBV10-3
clone_size: few
d_call: NA
cdr3_aa: CAIKVTDTQYF
cdr3_nt: TGTGCCATCAAGGTGACAGATACGCAGTATTTT

j_call: TRBJ2-3
v_call: TRBV19
clone_size: NA
d_call: NA
cdr3_aa: CASSISHRQYF
cdr3_nt: TGTGCCAGTAGTATTTCCCATAGGCAGTATTTT

j_call: TRBJ2-5
v_call: TRBV6-1
clone_size: NA
d_call: TRBD2
cdr3_aa: CASSQVAGGQETQYF
cdr3_nt: TGTGCCAGCAGTCAGGTAGCGGGAGGGCAAGAGACCCAGTACTTC

j_call: TRBJ1-2
v_call: TRBV7-2
clone_size: NA
d_call: NA
cdr3_aa: CASSLWDGANYGYTF
cdr3_nt: TGTGCCAGCAGCTTATGGGACGGAGCTAACTATGGCTACACCTTC

j_call: TRBJ1-2
v_call: TRBV7-8
clone_size: few
d_call: NA
cdr3_aa: CASSSSAANYGYTF
cdr3_nt: TGTGCCAGCAGCTCCTCAGCCGCTAACTATGGCTACACCTTC

j_call: TRBJ1-2
v_call: TRBV4-2
clone_size: NA
d_call: NA
cdr3_aa: CASSQERGYTF
cdr3_nt: TGTGCCAGCAGCCAAGAACGAGGCTACACCTTC

j_call: TRBJ2-2
v_call: TRBV14
clone_size: NA
d_call: TRBD2
cdr3_aa: CASSRSPGLASPGELFF
cdr3_nt: TGTGCCAGCAGCCGATCACCGGGACTAGCTTCACCCGGGGAGCTGTTTTTT

j_call: TRBJ2-2
v_call: TRBV29-1
clone_size: few
d_call: TRBD2
cdr3_aa: CSVSLAGALTGELFF
cdr3_nt: TGCAGCGTTTCCCTAGCGGGAGCGCTCACCGGGGAGCTGTTTTTT

j_call: TRBJ2-7
v_call: TRBV20-1
clone_size: NA
d_call: TRBD1
cdr3_aa: CSASRGQGEQYF
cdr3_nt: TGCAGTGCTAGTAGGGGACAGGGCGAGCAGTACTTC

j_call: TRBJ1-2
v_call: TRBV20-1
clone_size: NA
d_call: NA
cdr3_aa: CSARVKQGGYGYTF
cdr3_nt: TGCAGTGCTAGAGTTAAACAGGGAGGATATGGCTACACCTTC